Sequencing of this TCR beta chain was carried out in a study of blood T cell repertoires in COVID-19. Study as a whole: Acute and convalescent COVID-19 samples came from the United States, Italy and Spain. Sources were T cells, B-cell-depleted T cells, or PBMCs; the material itself was cDNA or gDNA.

CDR1 SNHLY and CDR2 FYNNEI come from the germline V gene. Trimming took 6 bases from V and 2 from J; bases not matched to a gene: 7. The CDR3 loop spans 15 amino acids. Original data processing: Reference gene primer amplification yielded estimated nucleated cell counts. The table came from immunoSEQ multiplex PCR; TCRdb's copy has only in-frame clones and leaves some out. V, J and clone size derive from that table, while D and trimming were established from the DNA sequence. The sample shows under 200,000 clones, about 90% of them seen only once. This clonotype was sampled from a man in his fifties or sixties with active or convalescent COVID-19. V and J are TRBV2 and TRBJ1-5; 7 positions agree with TRBD1. Sequencing was carried out using peripheral blood. CDR3 region: CASSRDSPGNQPQHF. CDR3 in DNA: TGTGCCAGCAGCCGGGACAGCCCGGGCAATCAGCCCCAGCATTTT.